This T cell receptor beta chain derives from a study of Ad26.COV2.S vaccination and SARS-CoV-2 variants. This clone appeared a few times. Repertoires were generated with immunoSEQ multiplex PCR, while TCRdb's copy carries only in-frame clones and drops some. The sample lists some 340,000 clones; just under 85% were seen once. CDR1 is KGHSH, CDR2 LQKENI, per germline. The CDR3 contains 14 residues. The junction had 9 bases not matched to a gene; V was cut back by 6 bases and J by 7 bases. Treatment: 19 received Ad26.COV2.S at low or high dose, single or two shots; several received placebo; per-sample allocation not given. Sampling happened 63 days after the first vaccine or placebo injection. The vaccine delivered Wuhan-strain SARS-CoV-2 spike through an Ad26 vector.

The sample was peripheral blood, taken in a trial of Ad26.COV2.S vaccine versus placebo. The TCR originated in a person between 18 and 59 years old who received the Ad26.COV2.S COVID-19 vaccine or a placebo. The V and J genes are TRBV18 and TRBJ2-1; 7 bases line up with TRBD1. Here the CDR3 reads CASSRRDSLNEQFF. The DNA for the CDR3 is TGTGCCAGCTCTCGCCGGGACAGTCTGAATGAGCAGTTCTTC.